This T cell receptor (beta chain) was identified in a study of human T cells and chemical hapten exposure. Per the original data handling: Sample-level TCR yields exhibited a median of around 93,000, with a range of roughly 20,000 to 700,000. TCRdb processed the RACE reads anew with MiXCR; each CDR3 protein has one entry. These V and J calls derive from TCRdb rather than the authors' analysis. The sample carries approximately 340,000 distinct CDR3 sequences, roughly 6.9% recorded once. A few counts support this clonotype. The antigen is not known. The time point was: patch test 1, 2 weeks after DPC sensitization. As to treatment: therapeutic diphenylcyclopropenone sensitization with weekly scalp DPC. The CDR3 has 14 residues. Germline CDR1 is KGHSH and CDR2 is LQKENI. With 6 bases clipped from V and 9 bases from J, the junction kept 7 bases outside the gene matches. Study-level findings and limits: Significantly more large CDR3 similarity clusters were formed by expanded TCRs than by controls. There was a positive correlation between PT1 expanded TCR counts and patch test score. Once DPC sensitization occurred, TCRs above 1 in 1000 frequency showed no change.

Sample: whole blood, taken in connection with sensitization to the hapten diphenylcyclopropenone (DPC). V gene TRBV18 combines with J gene TRBJ2-4, with 11 positions matching TRBD1. The clonotype originates from a woman in her late teens or twenties with alopecia areata. Some clones in this sample may be carry-over from other donors' samples. CDR3 bases: TGTGCCAGCTCGCCTACCGGGACAGGGGGCATTCAGTACTTC. Translated: CASSPTGTGGIQYF. Filled out from reference TRBV18 and TRBJ2-4, the complete variable domain reads NAGVMQNPRHLVRRRGQEARLRCSPMKGHSHVYWYRQLPEEGLKFMVYLQKENIIDESGMPKERFSAEFPKEGPSILRIQQVVRGDSAAYFCASSPTGTGGIQYFGAGTRLSVL.